The 17 T cell receptor beta chains below were found in one sample sequenced in a study of blood T cell repertoires in COVID-19 (TCRdb year 2020). Library construction relied on the immunoSEQ multiplex PCR assay. What TCRdb holds here is the immuneACCESS table cut down to in-frame rearrangements. Part of the clones is not present; checked against another copy, under half of the missing clones reflect an unresolved V gene, and the others are unexplained. The sample data list roughly 500,000 clones, and roughly 88% of these were observed just once. 3% to 3.5% of the sample rests with the top ten. Sequencing was done on a sample of peripheral blood. These receptors originate from a human donor in a cohort sampled during active COVID-19.

The rearrangement links TRBV27 to TRBJ1-6, with D hard to call. Per the germline V gene, CDR1 is MNHEY and CDR2 is SMNVEV (reference sequence). Trimming cost V 9 bases and J 7 bases, with 16 bases left between them. The length of the CDR3 is 14 residues. CDR3 nucleotide sequence: TGTGCCAGTAATACCGGGAACGTAAATTCACCCCTCCACTTT. It translates to CASNTGNVNSPLHF.

The chain couples TRBV5-4 to TRBJ2-7, with 12 bases that match TRBD1. Per germline, CDR1 SGHNT and CDR2 YYREEE (reference sequence). The CDR3 is made up of 14 amino acids. V shed 3 bases and J 6 bases; nucleotides not matched to a gene: 4. The CDR3 DNA follows: TGTGCCAGCAGCTCGGGACAGGGGGCTGGCGAGCAGTACTTC. It codes for CASSSGQGAGEQYF.

This chain uses TRBV24-1 with TRBJ2-1, with TRBD2 identical over 7 bases. Germline trimming cut 7 bases from V and 10 bases from J; bases unmatched to any gene: 6. Germline V gene data show CDR1 as KGHDR and CDR2 as SFDVKD. The CDR3 runs to 12 residues. The CDR3 is CATSALGGEQFF. The CDR3 DNA reads as TGTGCCACCAGCGCATTGGGAGGGGAGCAGTTCTTC.

CDR3 amino acids: CASSLTGGLNEKLFF. CDR3 DNA: TGTGCCAGCAGCTTAACGGGGGGTCTCAATGAAAAACTGTTTTTT. J is TRBJ1-4 and V is TRBV7-3, with D maybe TRBD1 (5 bases). Germline V gives CDR1 SGHTA, CDR2 FQGTGA. The CDR3 totals 15 residues. The V end was cut by 0 bases, the J end by 5 bases, with 10 bases between.

The chain has TRBV21-1 and TRBJ1-2. TRBV21-1 is annotated as a pseudogene. This CDR3 spans 15 amino acids. CDR3 in amino acids: CASSKVSGRGSGYTF. The CDR3 region has the DNA TGTGCCAGCAGCAAAGTATCCGGACGCGGGTCCGGCTACACCTTC.

This sequence joins TRBV5-1 and TRBJ2-5; 7 nucleotides align to TRBD1. The CDR3 is 15 amino acids. Per the germline V gene, CDR1 is SGHRS and CDR2 is YFSETQ. V trimming: 6 bases; J trimming: 3 bases; junction bases outside the gene matches: 11. The CDR3, as DNA: TGCGCCAGCACCGACCCCGGGACAGAGAAAGAGACCCAGTACTTC. It is translated as CASTDPGTEKETQYF.

This rearrangement joins TRBV5-4 to TRBJ2-7, with TRBD1 matching 8 bases. The CDR3 is 15 amino acids. The J segment lost 5 bases and the V segment lost 4 bases, leaving 11 bases of the junction unmatched. Germline V CDR1 and CDR2: SGHNT, YYREEE (reference sequence). CDR3 sequence (DNA): TGTGCCAGCAGCACCCGACAGGGGACATGGGACGAGCAGTACTTC. Protein: CASSTRQGTWDEQYF.

A single count supports this clone. The sample has other DNA sequences that encode this CDR3 too. This chain links TRBV24-1 with TRBJ2-3; maybe TRBD2 (6 bases). The CDR3 totals 14 residues. V was pared by 0 bases and J by 5 bases, with 8 bases between. Per the germline V gene, CDR1 is KGHDR and CDR2 is SFDVKD. Written as DNA, the CDR3 is TGTGCCACCAGTGATTTGGGTAGCGGAGATACGCAGTATTTT. Amino acid sequence: CATSDLGSGDTQYF.

This clone was counted only a few times. The chain is built from TRBV19 and TRBJ1-5; a possible D gene is TRBD1 (5 bases). Trimming took 6 bases from V and 7 from J, leaving 22 bases between them. This CDR3 is 16 amino acids long. Germline V gives CDR1 LNHDA, CDR2 SQIVND (reference sequence). The CDR3 region has the DNA TGTGCCAGTAGGTCATCAGGTCTGGGGGGAGTGCAGCCCCAGCATTTT. The encoded protein is CASRSSGLGGVQPQHF. Full variable domain (missing parts from reference TRBV19 and TRBJ1-5): DGGITQSPKYLFRKEGQNVTLSCEQNLNHDAMYWYRQDPGQGLRLIYYSQIVNDFQKGDIAEGYSVSREKKESFPLTVTSAQKNPTAFYLCASRSSGLGGVQPQHFGDGTRLSIL.

CDR3: CASSLDRRTAEAFF. As DNA, the CDR3 is TGTGCCAGCAGCCTAGACAGGAGAACAGCTGAAGCTTTCTTT. The chain recombines TRBV5-4 with TRBJ1-1; maybe TRBD1 (6 bases). With 4 bases removed from V and 6 bases from J, the gap between germline ends came to 16 bases. The CDR3 loop spans 14 amino acids. Germline CDR1 is SGHNT and CDR2 is YYREEE (reference sequence).

This chain links TRBV5-8 with TRBJ2-1, with a possible D match to TRBD2 (5 bases). The CDR3 length is 14 residues. The V end lost 2 bases, the J end lost 8 bases, and 14 bases lay between the germline ends. Germline loops: CDR1 SGHTS, CDR2 YDEGEE. The CDR3 bases are TGTGCCAGCAGCTTCGGGATCCCCACCGATGAGCAGTTCTTC. Protein sequence: CASSFGIPTDEQFF.

The gene calls are TRBV24-1 and TRBJ1-1; D might be TRBD1 (6 bases). The CDR3 runs to 14 residues. The germline V and J ends were trimmed by 7 bases and 1 base, with 12 bases remaining between them. Germline V gives CDR1 KGHDR, CDR2 SFDVKD. The CDR3 DNA reads TGTGCCACCAGGACCGGGGGGCCGAACACTGAAGCTTTCTTT. Its translation is CATRTGGPNTEAFF.

The chain carries TRBV5-1 and TRBJ2-2, with a possible D match to TRBD1 (6 bases). Germline V gene data show CDR1 as SGHRS and CDR2 as YFSETQ. V lost 2 bases to trimming and J lost 6 bases, with 20 bases between them. This CDR3 is 17 amino acids long. The CDR3 nucleotides read TGCGCCAGCAGCTTTACAGGGTCCCTTCTAAGGGCCGGGGAGCTGTTTTTT. This sequence encodes CASSFTGSLLRAGELFF.

This chain links TRBV12-5 with TRBJ1-4, with TRBD1 as a possible D gene (6 bases). The germline CDR1 and CDR2 sequences are LGHNT and FRNRAP. The length of the CDR3 is 14 residues. V shed 4 bases and J shed 4 bases, with 10 bases lying between them. The CDR3 coding sequence is TGTGCTAGTGGTTCTGGACAGAGTAATGAAAAACTGTTTTTT. Its translation: CASGSGQSNEKLFF. The complete variable domain, with remaining parts taken from reference TRBV12-5 and TRBJ1-4, reads DARVTQTPRHKVTEMGQEVTMRCQPILGHNTVFWYRQTMMQGLELLAYFRNRAPLDDSGMPKDRFSAEMPDATLATLKIQPSEPRDSAVYFCASGSGQSNEKLFFGSGTQLSVL.

The chain has TRBV25-1 and TRBJ2-1; 14 positions match TRBD2. The CDR3 has 16 amino acids. V lost 3 bases and J lost 9; bases outside the gene matches: 7. CDR1 is MGHDK and CDR2 is SYGVNS in the germline V gene. The CDR3 region has the DNA TGTGCCAGCAGTGATCCCGGGACTAGCGGGAGAGTTGAGCAGTTCTTC. As protein: CASSDPGTSGRVEQFF.

This clone was seen a single time. The CDR3 sequence: CAWRMTGSNSPLHF. The CDR3 DNA sequence: TGTGCCTGGAGGATGACAGGGTCAAATTCACCCCTCCACTTT. The V call is TRBV30, the J call TRBJ1-6; 7 bases align to TRBD1. CDR3 length: 14 residues. Losses at the gene ends were 3 bases for V and 7 bases for J; bases not matched to a gene: 6. Germline V gene sequence: CDR1 GTSNPN, CDR2 SVGIG (reference sequence).

This chain connects TRBV19 to TRBJ2-1; D not certain. The germline V gene has CDR1 LNHDA and CDR2 SQIVND (reference sequence). Trimming stripped 3 bases from V and 5 bases from J, with 8 bases between. The CDR3 runs 13 residues. This chain's CDR3 is CASSISLNNEQFF. The CDR3 bases are TGTGCCAGTAGTATTAGCCTAAACAATGAGCAGTTCTTC.